This T cell receptor beta chain was captured by sequencing in a study of T cells in Graves' hyperthyroidism and ophthalmopathy. Study summary: Specimen type is peripheral blood, collected at initial diagnosis prior to any treatment.

Diagnosis of hyperthyroidism was new in patients aged 18 to 65, and its duration was under 2 months. TCR beta CDR3 regions were amplified from RNA. A first-round RT-PCR of the TCR CDR3 used the HTBI primer set. TCRdb reprocessed the multiplex PCR reads with MiXCR, giving one entry per CDR3 protein. This sample yields about 350,000 distinct CDR3 sequences, of which approximately 17% are seen a single time; approximately 30% belongs to the top ten. At least ten counts were recorded for this clonotype. J gave up 5 bases and V 8 bases, and 10 bases lay outside the gene matches. This CDR3 spans 16 amino acids. CDR1 is MNHNS and CDR2 is SASEGT in the germline V gene.

This chain joins TRBV6-1 and TRBJ1-5; TRBD1 aligns across 12 bases. The sequence was obtained from a young woman with Graves' hyperthyroidism that later progressed to Graves' ophthalmopathy. Source material: blood. The CDR3: CASGPGQGATYQPQHF. The CDR3 coding sequence is TGTGCCAGCGGACCGGGACAGGGGGCAACGTATCAGCCCCAGCATTTT.